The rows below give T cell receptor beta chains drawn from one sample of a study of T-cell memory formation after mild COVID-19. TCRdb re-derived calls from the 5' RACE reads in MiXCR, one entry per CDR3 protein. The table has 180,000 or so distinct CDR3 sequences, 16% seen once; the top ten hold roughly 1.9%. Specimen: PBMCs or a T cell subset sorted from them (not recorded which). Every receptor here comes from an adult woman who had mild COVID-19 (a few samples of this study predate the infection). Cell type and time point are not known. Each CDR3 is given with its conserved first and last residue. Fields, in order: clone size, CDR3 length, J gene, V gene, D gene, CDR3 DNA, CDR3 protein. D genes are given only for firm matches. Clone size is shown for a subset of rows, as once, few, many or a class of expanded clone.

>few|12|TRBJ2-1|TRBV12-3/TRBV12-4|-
TGTGCCAGCAGAGAGAGTTATAATGAGCAGTTCTTC
CASRESYNEQFF
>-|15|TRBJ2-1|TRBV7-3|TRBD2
TGTGCCAGCAGCTTAACGCCTAGCGGATACAATGAGCAGTTCTTC
CASSLTPSGYNEQFF
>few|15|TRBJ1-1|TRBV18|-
TGTGCCAGCTCACCCACCGACGCTGGGAACACTGAAGCTTTCTTT
CASSPTDAGNTEAFF
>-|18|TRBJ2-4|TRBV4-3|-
TGCGCCAGCAGCCAAGGAGGGTGGGGGGGGCGAGCGAAAAACATTCAGTACTTC
CASSQGGWGGRAKNIQYF
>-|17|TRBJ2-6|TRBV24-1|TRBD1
TGTGCCACCAGTTTGACAGGGGGCATATCTGGGGCCAACGTCCTGACTTTC
CATSLTGGISGANVLTF
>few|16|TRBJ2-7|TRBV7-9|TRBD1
TGTGCCAGCAGCTCCAGGGACAGGGGATTAATCTACGAGCAGTACTTC
CASSSRDRGLIYEQYF
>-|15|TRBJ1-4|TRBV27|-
TGTGCCAGCAAAGACAGGATCGCAACTAATGAAAAACTGTTTTTT
CASKDRIATNEKLFF
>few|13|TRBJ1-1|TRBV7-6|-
TGTGCCAGCAGCTTAGAGGGAGTGGGGGCAGCTTTCTTT
CASSLEGVGAAFF
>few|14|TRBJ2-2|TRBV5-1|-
TGCGCCAGCAGAAGAGCGGTGAACACCGGGGAGCTGTTTTTT
CASRRAVNTGELFF
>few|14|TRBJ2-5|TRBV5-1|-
TGCGCCAGCATCCGTGACGGGTCCCAAGAGACCCAGTACTTC
CASIRDGSQETQYF